The present T cell receptor beta chain was sequenced within a study of shared clonotypes between healthy human individuals. Naive CD8 cells comprised CD45RO-negative, CCR7-positively selected cells, excluding terminally differentiated effector memory CD45RA+ cells. The data were produced by immunoSEQ multiplex PCR, yet TCRdb's version contains in-frame clones alone and is incomplete. The table has around 2,000,000 clones, about 94% seen once. Germline lookup yields CDR1 PRHDT and CDR2 FYEKMQ (reference sequence). Trimming at V came to 5 bases and at J to 3 bases, leaving 9 bases not matched to a gene. The CDR3 loop spans 15 amino acids.

The chain joins TRBV13 to TRBJ1-2; 7 bases are shared with TRBD1. Source material: naive CD8+ T cells sorted from blood. The clonotype was recovered from a man aged 18 to 29 in good health. The CDR3 region is CASSLGRRGHYGYTF. CDR3 DNA sequence: TGTGCCAGCAGCCTCGGGAGAAGGGGGCACTATGGCTACACCTTC.